This entry is about one TCR beta chain. Its antigen is still unknown. This sample is part of a study of identical twins. Per germline, CDR1 DFQATT and CDR2 SNEGSKA (reference sequence). V was pared by 6 bases and J by 8 bases, with 11 bases of the junction left unmatched. The CDR3 extends over 15 amino acids. Study-wide results and limits: Twin pairs had excess sharing that was weaker in beta out-of-frame sequences.

Using its own MiXCR run on the 5' RACE reads, TCRdb lists one record per CDR3 protein. The table lists 200,000 to 250,000 distinct CDR3 sequences, roughly 7% of them singletons. This sample was also put to use in a study of yellow fever vaccine responses in identical twins.

The V and J genes are TRBV20-1 and TRBJ2-1; the match to TRBD2 covers 12 bases. The sample was memory (CD45RO+) T cells sorted from blood. This sequence was found in a young woman in good health. The CDR3, as DNA: TGCAGTGCGCCTTCCCCTAGCGGGAGGGGGTATGAGCAGTTCTTC. Its protein is CSAPSPSGRGYEQFF.